The clone carrying this T cell receptor (beta chain) was observed a handful of times. The data are from a study of T cells in Graves' hyperthyroidism and ophthalmopathy. From RNA transcripts, TCR beta CDR3 regions were amplified. TCR CDR3 regions were first amplified by RT-PCR with HTBI primers. TCRdb re-called the multiplex PCR reads through MiXCR, storing one row per CDR3 protein. The sample carries about 740,000 distinct CDR3 sequences, about 15% recorded once. The J segment lost 8 bases and the V segment lost 7 bases, leaving 3 bases of the junction unmatched. There are 11 residues in the CDR3. The germline gives CDR1 MDHEN, CDR2 SYDVKM.

The material sequenced was blood. V usage is TRBV28 and J usage is TRBJ1-2; 8 nucleotides line up with TRBD1. This TCR was sampled from a young woman with Graves' hyperthyroidism. The chain's CDR3 is CASNRGDGYTF. DNA of the CDR3: TGTGCCAGCAACAGGGGGGACGGCTACACCTTC.